This T cell receptor (beta chain) appears in the sequencing data of a study of cytomegalovirus exposure and HLA in healthy donors. With V trimmed by 8 bases and J by 2 bases, 6 bases remained unmatched. The CDR3 totals 13 residues. Germline loops: CDR1 SNHLY, CDR2 FYNNEI. A multiplex PCR was run with 60 Vbeta primers and 13 Jbeta primers. Sequencing was performed with immunoSEQ multiplex PCR; in TCRdb, only in-frame clones are kept and a portion is missing. The sample lists about 90,000 clones, around 70% occurring once. Study-wide points: For most TCR sequences rarity was the rule, although some public TCRs occurred in many donors. Later analysis identified about 15,000 TCR beta sequences associated with HLA alleles, using a false discovery rate threshold of 0.05.

Remarks on this clone: Its antigen remains unidentified.

The sequenced sample was PBMCs. The receptor was isolated from a woman in her fifties or sixties in good health and CMV-seropositive. The genes are TRBV2 and TRBJ2-7; 7 bases line up with TRBD2. The CDR3 region has the DNA TGTGCCAGCGGGCTAGCGGAGACCTACGAGCAGTACTTC. Protein: CASGLAETYEQYF.